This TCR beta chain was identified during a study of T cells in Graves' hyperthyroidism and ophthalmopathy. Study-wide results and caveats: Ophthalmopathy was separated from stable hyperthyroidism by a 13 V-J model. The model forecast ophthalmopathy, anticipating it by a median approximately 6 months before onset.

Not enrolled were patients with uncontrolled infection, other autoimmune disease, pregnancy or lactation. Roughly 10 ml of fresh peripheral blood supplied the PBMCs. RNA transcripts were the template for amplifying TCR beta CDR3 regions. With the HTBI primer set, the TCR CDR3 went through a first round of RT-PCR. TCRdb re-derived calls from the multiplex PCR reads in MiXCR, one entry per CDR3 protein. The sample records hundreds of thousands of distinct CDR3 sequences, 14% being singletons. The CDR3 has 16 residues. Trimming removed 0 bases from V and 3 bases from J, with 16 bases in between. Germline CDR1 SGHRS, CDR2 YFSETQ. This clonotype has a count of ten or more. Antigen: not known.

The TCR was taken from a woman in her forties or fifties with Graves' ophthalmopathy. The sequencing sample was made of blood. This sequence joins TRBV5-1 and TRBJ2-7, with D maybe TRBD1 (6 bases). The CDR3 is CASSLAESGHNYEQYF. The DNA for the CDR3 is TGCGCCAGCAGCTTGGCAGAATCGGGACACAACTACGAGCAGTACTTC.